These 30 T cell receptor beta chains were all obtained from the same sample, sequenced in a study of blood T cell repertoires in COVID-19. Only in-frame clones appear in the TCRdb table, and some are missing; sequencing was by immunoSEQ multiplex PCR. The data hold 150,000 to 200,000 clones, with around nine tenths observed a single time. Source material: peripheral blood. These receptor sequences come from a man between 60 and 75 years old with active or convalescent COVID-19.

This clone is a singleton in its sample. The V gene is TRBV19, the J gene TRBJ1-2, with a weak D call TRBD1 (6 bases). Trimming removed 4 bases at V and 3 bases at J, with 9 bases between. In germline, CDR1 is LNHDA, CDR2 SQIVND (reference sequence). The CDR3 loop spans 13 amino acids. This CDR3 reads CASSNRADYGYTF. CDR3 nucleotide sequence: TGTGCCAGTAGTAACAGGGCCGACTATGGCTACACCTTC.

This rearrangement joins TRBV3-1 (or the pseudogene TRBV3-2) to TRBJ2-3; 11 positions match TRBD1. V dropped 0 bases and J dropped 11; count of bases not matched to a gene: 16. The CDR3 consists of 18 residues. CDR1 is LGHDT, CDR2 YNNKEL, per germline (reference sequence). Here the CDR3 DNA reads TGTGCCAGCAGCCAAGATGCCGAGGGACAGGGGGATTTCCGGAGGCAGTATTTT. It encodes CASSQDAEGQGDFRRQYF.

The J gene is TRBJ1-1, the V gene TRBV5-6, with a tentative D call TRBD1 (5 bases). V was pared by 0 bases and J by 1 base, with 10 bases between. CDR3 length: 15 residues. CDR1 SGHDT and CDR2 YYEEEE come from the germline V gene. The CDR3 reads CASSLVGGGNTEAFF. CDR3 coding DNA: TGTGCCAGCAGCTTGGTGGGGGGAGGGAACACTGAAGCTTTCTTT.

The chain recombines TRBV5-1 with TRBJ1-4; 9 bases fit TRBD1. The V and J ends lost 0 bases and 10 bases, in that order; junction bases with no gene match: 13. Germline V gene data show CDR1 as SGHRS and CDR2 as YFSETQ. There are 17 residues in the CDR3. The CDR3 is CASSLGTTDRGSGKLFF. The CDR3 coding sequence is TGCGCCAGCAGCTTGGGCACGACAGACAGGGGGTCTGGAAAACTGTTTTTT.

The count of this clone is one. This sequence joins TRBV6-5 and TRBJ2-7, with D possibly matching TRBD1 (5 bases). From germline, CDR1 is MNHEY and CDR2 SVGAGI. The CDR3 loop spans 15 amino acids. The V end lost 2 bases, the J end lost 0 bases, and 11 bases lay between the germline ends. CDR3 loop: CASSYGAGFSYEQYF. The CDR3 DNA reads as TGTGCCAGCAGTTACGGGGCAGGCTTCTCCTACGAGCAGTACTTC.

The chain recombines TRBV5-1 with TRBJ2-7; 7 nucleotides match TRBD2. This CDR3 spans 15 amino acids. Trimming took 1 base from V and 1 from J; bases not matched to a gene: 5. Per germline, CDR1 SGHRS and CDR2 YFSETQ. The CDR3: CASSLLGEGSYEQYF. As DNA, the CDR3 is TGCGCCAGCAGCTTGTTGGGGGAGGGGTCCTACGAGCAGTACTTC. The full variable domain, completed using reference TRBV5-1 and TRBJ2-7, is KAGVTQTPRYLIKTRGQQVTLSCSPISGHRSVSWYQQTPGQGLQFLFEYFSETQRNKGNFPGRFSGRQFSNSRSEMNVSTLELGDSALYLCASSLLGEGSYEQYFGPGTRLTVT.

This clone was recorded only once. This chain joins TRBV6-6 and TRBJ2-4; 7 positions agree with TRBD2. Losses at the gene ends were 4 bases for V and 8 bases for J; bases not matched to a gene: 5. Germline V gene sequence: CDR1 MNHNY, CDR2 SVGAGI (reference sequence). The CDR3 runs to 13 residues. Here the CDR3 reads CASSSRTRDIQYF. DNA for the CDR3: TGTGCCAGCAGTTCGAGGACTAGGGACATTCAGTACTTC.

This clone appeared a single time. The chain employs TRBV21-1 and TRBJ1-2; the table's D call, TRBD1, was not checked against the DNA. TRBV21-1 is a pseudogene. There are 12 residues in the CDR3. CDR3 protein: CASDQGHYGYTF. For the CDR3, the DNA is TGTGCCAGCGACCAGGGCCACTATGGCTACACCTTC.

J is TRBJ2-1 and V is TRBV10-3, with D tentatively TRBD2 (6 bases). V lost 6 bases, J lost 3 bases, and 12 bases lay in between. The germline gives CDR1 ENHRY, CDR2 SYGVKD. The CDR3 has 14 amino acids. This chain's CDR3 is CAIRGSGDYNEQFF. CDR3 sequence (DNA): TGTGCCATCAGGGGTAGCGGAGACTACAATGAGCAGTTCTTC.

The chain links TRBV5-4 to TRBJ1-5; TRBD1 is a possible D gene (5 bases). V was shortened by 4 bases and J by 3 bases, with 14 bases between the two germline ends. The CDR3 loop spans 15 amino acids. CDR1 and CDR2 (germline): SGHNT, YYREEE (reference sequence). CDR3 bases: TGTGCCAGCAGCCTTGGAGGGGAGGCCAATCAGCCCCAGCATTTT. Protein product: CASSLGGEANQPQHF.

The chain couples TRBV21-1 to TRBJ1-6; the table gives TRBD1 as D, unverified against the DNA. TRBV21-1 is listed as a pseudogene. This CDR3 is 14 amino acids long. CDR3 residues: CASSRQGCRSPLHF. DNA for the CDR3: TGTGCCAGCAGCAGGCAGGGCTGTCGCTCACCCCTCCACTTT.

This clone occurred once. The genes are TRBV27 and TRBJ2-2; 7 nucleotides match TRBD1. Germline CDR1 and CDR2: MNHEY and SMNVEV (reference sequence). The CDR3 contains 13 residues. V was pared by 7 bases and J by 4 bases, with 3 bases of the junction left unmatched. DNA of the CDR3: TGTGCCAGCAAGGGACAGCTCACCGGGGAGCTGTTTTTT. Translating gives CASKGQLTGELFF.

The chain carries TRBV5-6 and TRBJ1-5, with D perhaps matching TRBD1 (6 bases). The V and J ends lost 1 base and 6 bases respectively, with 11 bases between them. Germline CDR1 SGHDT, CDR2 YYEEEE. This CDR3 region has 14 residues. The CDR3 DNA is TGTGCCAGCAGCTTGCGCAGGGGACGTCAGCCCCAGCATTTT. Protein product: CASSLRRGRQPQHF.

The J gene is TRBJ1-1, the V gene TRBV5-1; possible D gene TRBD1, 5 bases. Trimming pared 0 bases from V and 5 bases from J, leaving 14 bases between. The germline CDR1 and CDR2 sequences are SGHRS and YFSETQ. The CDR3 is made up of 15 amino acids. Here the CDR3 reads CASSLDGSRGTEAFF. CDR3 sequence (DNA): TGCGCCAGCAGCTTGGATGGTTCCCGGGGGACTGAAGCTTTCTTT. The full variable domain, rest sourced from reference TRBV5-1 and TRBJ1-1, is KAGVTQTPRYLIKTRGQQVTLSCSPISGHRSVSWYQQTPGQGLQFLFEYFSETQRNKGNFPGRFSGRQFSNSRSEMNVSTLELGDSALYLCASSLDGSRGTEAFFGQGTRLTVV.

V gene TRBV5-6 combines with J gene TRBJ1-5; no definite D call. V lost 1 base to trimming and J lost 9 bases, with 17 bases between them. The germline V gene has CDR1 SGHDT and CDR2 YYEEEE. This CDR3 is built from 15 residues. The CDR3 region has the DNA TGTGCCAGCAGCTTGTTTGTAATCCCCGAGGCGCCCCAGCATTTT. It specifies CASSLFVIPEAPQHF.

This chain uses TRBV7-2 with TRBJ1-6; D not resolved. CDR1 is SGHTA, CDR2 FQGNSA, per germline. Trimming took off 5 bases at V and 7 bases at J, with 15 bases between the two ends. The CDR3 is 15 residues long. CDR3 nucleotide sequence: TGTGCCAGCAGCCTACAGACCTCCATCAATTCACCCCTCCACTTT. This translates into CASSLQTSINSPLHF.

The genes are TRBV6-5 and TRBJ2-5, with 15 bases identical to TRBD2. Unmatched junction bases numbered 0, after V lost 2 bases and J lost 5 bases. Germline V CDR1 and CDR2: MNHEY, SVGAGI. The CDR3 length is 15 residues. The CDR3: CASSYGTSGRETQYF. The CDR3 DNA sequence: TGTGCCAGCAGTTACGGGACTAGCGGGAGGGAGACCCAGTACTTC.

This clone was recorded a few times. The J gene is TRBJ2-2, the V gene TRBV19; TRBD1 aligns across 9 bases. Germline CDR1 and CDR2: LNHDA and SQIVND (reference sequence). This CDR3 is 16 amino acids long. J gave up 3 bases and V 1 base, and 3 bases lay outside the gene matches. CDR3 DNA sequence: TGTGCCAGTAGTATAGGGGACAGGGTGGACACCGGGGAGCTGTTTTTT. Encoded protein: CASSIGDRVDTGELFF.

This rearrangement joins TRBV9 to TRBJ2-5; TRBD1 agrees at 10 bases. The CDR3 totals 16 residues. CDR1 and CDR2 (germline): SGDLS, YYNGEE. J was trimmed by 7 bases and V by 4 bases; bases with no gene match: 13. The CDR3 loop is CASSPGTGVRGMTQYF. The CDR3 DNA reads TGTGCCAGCAGCCCCGGGACAGGGGTGAGGGGAATGACCCAGTACTTC.

This clone has a single count. V and J are TRBV2 and TRBJ1-5, with 7 bases that match TRBD1. Per the germline V gene, CDR1 is SNHLY and CDR2 is FYNNEI. With 6 bases clipped from V and 10 bases from J, the junction kept 12 bases outside the gene matches. The CDR3 is 14 residues long. The CDR3 region has the DNA TGTGCCAGCAGGAACGACAGGGCCCCAGGTCCCCAGCATTTT. It is translated as CASRNDRAPGPQHF.

This clone was seen only a few times. V usage is TRBV3-1 (or the pseudogene TRBV3-2) and J usage is TRBJ1-5, with TRBD1 as a possible D gene (5 bases). Trimming left V 5 bases short and J 6 bases short, with 11 bases between. The CDR3 has 13 amino acids. Germline V gene lookup returns CDR1 LGHDT and CDR2 YNNKEL (reference sequence). CDR3 bases: TGTGCCAGCAGCACCTTCCAGGGTCAGCCCCAGCATTTT. Translated: CASSTFQGQPQHF.

This chain links TRBV30 with TRBJ2-1; D possibly corresponds to TRBD2 (5 bases). The length of the CDR3 is 16 residues. Between the trimmed V and J ends, which lost 0 bases and 2 bases, there was a span of 14 bases. CDR1 is GTSNPN and CDR2 is SVGIG in the germline V gene (reference sequence). CDR3 protein: CAWSVTSGSAYNEQFF. DNA for the CDR3: TGTGCCTGGAGTGTAACCAGCGGTTCAGCCTACAATGAGCAGTTCTTC.

This rearrangement joins TRBV12-3 or TRBV12-4 to TRBJ1-1; 7 positions match TRBD1. After removal of 3 bases from V and 10 bases from J, the junction contained 8 bases not matched to a gene. The CDR3 extends over 13 amino acids. The DNA for the CDR3 is TGTGCCAGCAGTTTTAACTGGCAGGGGGGAGCTTTCTTT. As protein: CASSFNWQGGAFF.

The chain employs TRBV10-3 and TRBJ2-7, with D possibly matching TRBD1 (6 bases). The germline gives CDR1 ENHRY, CDR2 SYGVKD. V shed 0 bases and J shed 0 bases, with 12 bases lying between them. CDR3 length: 16 amino acids. The CDR3: CAISESSDRISYEQYF. The CDR3, as DNA: TGTGCCATCAGTGAGTCTTCTGACAGGATCTCCTACGAGCAGTACTTC.

This chain uses TRBV4-2 with TRBJ2-3; D gene unclear. The V gene's germline CDR1 is LGHNA and CDR2 YNFKEQ. CDR3 length equals 17 residues. V dropped 0 bases and J dropped 2 bases, with 15 bases sitting between them. CDR3 region: CASSQDLGLGLTDTQYF. For the CDR3, the DNA is TGTGCCAGCAGCCAAGACCTTGGCCTAGGCCTCACAGATACGCAGTATTTT.

As regards this clone: The sample has other DNA sequences that encode this CDR3 too. V gene TRBV9 combines with J gene TRBJ2-3; D gene unclear. Germline CDR1 is SGDLS and CDR2 is YYNGEE. With 0 bases removed from V and 3 bases from J, the gap between germline ends came to 8 bases. This CDR3 comprises 14 residues. The CDR3 nucleotides read TGTGCCAGCAGCGTAGTTTCGTTAACAGATACGCAGTATTTT. The encoded protein is CASSVVSLTDTQYF.

The chain combines TRBV15 with TRBJ1-4, with TRBD1 identical over 8 bases. CDR1 is LNHNV, CDR2 YYDKDF, per germline (reference sequence). V trimming: 0 bases; J trimming: 6 bases; junction bases outside the gene matches: 6. This CDR3 has 16 amino acids. The DNA for the CDR3 is TGTGCCACCAGCAGAGATCAGGACAGGGTGGATGAAAAACTGTTTTTT. This sequence encodes CATSRDQDRVDEKLFF.

This clone was counted once. V usage is TRBV14 and J usage is TRBJ1-2; 7 positions match TRBD1. CDR3 size: 17 residues. V lost 1 base to trimming and J lost 4 bases; unmatched junction nucleotides: 12. CDR1 is SGHDN and CDR2 is FVKESK in the germline V gene. The CDR3 DNA reads TGTGCCAGCAGCCAAGCTACCGGGACAGAGGAACTCTATGGCTACACCTTC. This sequence encodes CASSQATGTEELYGYTF.

This rearrangement joins TRBV7-9 to TRBJ2-7; 10 bases align to TRBD2. The junction had 6 bases not matched to a gene; V was cut back by 1 base and J by 3 bases. This CDR3 region has 16 residues. Germline V gives CDR1 SEHNR, CDR2 FQNEAQ (reference sequence). DNA for the CDR3: TGTGCCAGCAGCTTAGTTCTAGCGGGAGCGGGCTACGAGCAGTACTTC. Translated, it gives CASSLVLAGAGYEQYF.

The rearrangement joins TRBV7-6 to TRBJ2-7; a possible D gene is TRBD1 (5 bases). The germline V gene has CDR1 SGHVS and CDR2 FNYEAQ. Trimming removed 1 base at V and 5 bases at J, with 18 bases between. The CDR3 runs 16 residues. CDR3: CASSLGQGGVVDEQYF. The DNA of the CDR3 is TGTGCCAGCAGCTTAGGTCAGGGTGGGGTTGTGGACGAGCAGTACTTC.